This TCR beta chain was identified in a study of T cells in localized non-small cell lung cancer. This clone was detected only a few times. Its specificity is unknown. Germline is not matched at one junction end, which may reflect a read error. CDR3 length equals 12 residues. The germline gives CDR1 SGDLS, CDR2 YYNGEE. Profiled with immunoSEQ multiplex PCR; TCRdb holds only in-frame clones, not every one. Altogether more than 100,000 clones are present, about 90% being singletons, with the ten largest covering approximately 1.5%. Findings of the study overall: Investigators sequenced only a single tumor region, leaving heterogeneity possible. Appearing in adjacent lung were a median 57 of the top 100 tumor clones.

This TCR was recovered from a female donor over 55 with stage I lung adenocarcinoma. This specimen was peripheral blood, taken before any cancer treatment. The gene calls are TRBV9 and TRBJ2-1, with D uncertain. Here the CDR3 reads CASSVVGSATVF. The CDR3 DNA follows: TGTGCCAGCAGCGTAGTGGGCTCTGCAACGGTCTTC.